The 32 T cell receptor beta chains below were found in one sample sequenced in a study of blood T cells in healthy people across ages. A sample-barcoded 5' primer and a J-beta primer mix were used in a second PCR of roughly 6 to 11 cycles. MiXCR, run by TCRdb on the 5' RACE reads, gives a single entry per CDR3 protein. The sample lists approximately 700,000 distinct CDR3 sequences; approximately 29% were seen once. The sample consisted of blood. Receptors originate from a woman of 80 years or more in good health.

This clonotype has at least ten counts. CDR3 coding DNA: TGTGCCAGCAGTACAGGTGTGGGTGGCAATCAGCCCCAGCATTTT. Translation gives CASSTGVGGNQPQHF. V and J are TRBV6-5 and TRBJ1-5; D may be TRBD1 (5 bases). With 5 bases removed from V and 2 bases from J, the gap between germline ends came to 13 bases. CDR3 size: 15 residues. Germline V lookup: CDR1 MNHEY, CDR2 SVGAGI.

The rearrangement joins TRBV4-2 to TRBJ1-5; tentative D call: TRBD1 (6 bases). The CDR3 runs to 16 residues. Germline V gives CDR1 LGHNA, CDR2 YNFKEQ. Trimming removed 0 bases from V and 6 bases from J, with 15 bases in between. In DNA form, the CDR3 reads TGTGCCAGCAGCCAAGATGCGGGGGGCTGGGGTCAGCCCCAGCATTTT. Translating it yields CASSQDAGGWGQPQHF.

This clonotype was observed a few times. The V and J genes are TRBV20-1 and TRBJ2-7, with 12 bases lining up with TRBD2. The CDR3 consists of 14 residues. Germline values: CDR1 DFQATT, CDR2 SNEGSKA (reference sequence). V shed 3 bases and J 3 bases; nucleotides not matched to a gene: 3. The CDR3 DNA reads as TGCAGTGCTAGGTTGACTAGCGGGAGCTACGAGCAGTACTTC. It is translated as CSARLTSGSYEQYF.

This clonotype turned up a few times. The chain is built from TRBV30 and TRBJ1-2; D uncertain. Per the germline V gene, CDR1 is GTSNPN and CDR2 is SVGIG (reference sequence). Trimming pared 4 bases from V and 2 bases from J, leaving 17 bases between. CDR3 length equals 15 residues. The CDR3 protein is CAWKSRAARNYGYTF. DNA of the CDR3: TGTGCCTGGAAAAGTAGGGCAGCCCGAAACTATGGCTACACCTTC.

This clonotype was observed a few times. This chain connects TRBV27 to TRBJ2-2; 7 bases line up with TRBD1. Looked up from germline, CDR1 is MNHEY and CDR2 is SMNVEV (reference sequence). V lost 4 bases to trimming and J lost 6 bases; unmatched junction nucleotides: 8. The CDR3 totals 15 residues. The CDR3 region has the DNA TGTGCCAGCAGTTCGATGACAGGGCTTCCCGGGGAGCTGTTTTTT. Amino acid sequence: CASSSMTGLPGELFF.

This clonotype was found many times. This sequence joins TRBV6-1 and TRBJ1-2, with TRBD1 as a possible D gene (5 bases). The CDR3 contains 18 residues. V was trimmed by 0 bases and J by 7 bases, leaving 24 bases between them. The germline gives CDR1 MNHNS, CDR2 SASEGT. DNA for the CDR3: TGTGCCAGCAGTGAAGCCGGGACTCGATCCACCCTCGTACGTGGCTACACCTTC. This sequence encodes CASSEAGTRSTLVRGYTF.

This clonotype was counted between two and nine times. The chain employs TRBV5-1 and TRBJ1-4, with 7 positions matching TRBD1. The CDR3 totals 15 residues. The J segment lost 8 bases and the V segment lost 4 bases, leaving 11 bases of the junction unmatched. Germline values: CDR1 SGHRS, CDR2 YFSETQ. The CDR3 DNA reads TGCGCCAGCAGCATAAACCGGGACAGCCAGGAAAAACTGTTTTTT. It yields the protein CASSINRDSQEKLFF. Drawing the rest from reference TRBV5-1 and TRBJ1-4, the complete variable domain is KAGVTQTPRYLIKTRGQQVTLSCSPISGHRSVSWYQQTPGQGLQFLFEYFSETQRNKGNFPGRFSGRQFSNSRSEMNVSTLELGDSALYLCASSINRDSQEKLFFGSGTQLSVL.

The chain recombines TRBV7-3 with TRBJ2-1; 10 positions agree with TRBD2. Per germline, CDR1 SGHTA and CDR2 FQGTGA. The CDR3 is 15 residues long. Trimming cost V 4 bases and J 2 bases; bases outside gene matches: 2. In nucleotides, the CDR3 is TGTGCCAGCAGCTCAGGGACTAGCGCCTACAATGAGCAGTTCTTC. Translated, it gives CASSSGTSAYNEQFF.

At least ten counts were recorded for this clonotype. This chain joins TRBV6-2 or TRBV6-3 and TRBJ2-5; the match to TRBD2 covers 7 bases. After removal of 2 bases from V and 5 bases from J, the junction contained 5 bases not matched to a gene. Germline V gene data show CDR1 as MNHEY and CDR2 as SVGEGT. The CDR3 runs 14 residues. The CDR3 region has the DNA TGTGCCAGCAGTTACGGGAGGGTATGGGAGACCCAGTACTTC. Translated: CASSYGRVWETQYF.

This clonotype was counted at least ten times. The rearrangement links TRBV7-2 to TRBJ1-4; D uncertain. Germline assignment: CDR1 SGHTA and CDR2 FQGNSA. V shed 4 bases and J shed 9 bases, with 12 bases lying between them. This CDR3 region has 13 residues. The CDR3, as DNA: TGTGCCAGCAGCTCCCTGGGCGGGAAAAAACTGTTTTTT. It specifies CASSSLGGKKLFF.

This clonotype was counted once. This sequence joins TRBV5-1 and TRBJ2-4; D may be TRBD2 (5 bases). In germline, CDR1 is SGHRS, CDR2 YFSETQ. V dropped 4 bases and J dropped 0 bases, with 14 bases sitting between them. CDR3 length equals 16 residues. The CDR3 bases are TGCGCCAGCAGCCCTGGACTCGCTCAAGCCAAAAACATTCAGTACTTC. Protein product: CASSPGLAQAKNIQYF.

The table lists this clonotype with a few counts. A single base separates this from a much larger clone, so it may be a read error. The rearrangement links TRBV3-1 to TRBJ2-2; D is tentatively TRBD1 or TRBD2 (5 bases each). The V gene's germline CDR1 is LGHDT and CDR2 YNNKEL (reference sequence). The CDR3 loop spans 13 amino acids. Trimming removed 1 base from V and 7 bases from J, with 7 bases in between. The DNA for the CDR3 is TGTGCCAGCAGCCAAGGGGGGTGCGGGGAGCTGTTTTTT. This encodes CASSQGGCGELFF.

In its sample, this clonotype was seen many times. The chain joins TRBV29-1 to TRBJ1-2; D gene unclear. Trimming cost V 6 bases and J 0 bases, with 14 bases left between them. The CDR3 has 14 amino acids. The germline gives CDR1 SQVTM, CDR2 ANQGSEA. CDR3 protein: CSVLSLDTNYGYTF. In DNA form, the CDR3 reads TGCAGCGTCCTTTCTCTCGATACTAACTATGGCTACACCTTC.

This clonotype was recorded once. A much larger clone lies one base from this, so it may be a read error. CDR3 amino acids: CASSLEQGLRTGERFF. The CDR3 nucleotides are TGCGCCAGCAGCTTGGAACAGGGATTACGCACCGGGGAGCGGTTTTTT. J is TRBJ2-2 and V is TRBV5-1; D possibly corresponds to TRBD1 (6 bases). Germline V gene data show CDR1 as SGHRS and CDR2 as YFSETQ. CDR3 size: 16 residues.

This clonotype was detected many times. The chain joins TRBV2 to TRBJ2-5, with 11 bases matching TRBD2. Germline assignment: CDR1 SNHLY and CDR2 FYNNEI. The CDR3 sequence is 17 residues long. V was pared by 2 bases and J by 1 base, with 6 bases of the junction left unmatched. The CDR3 DNA reads TGTGCCAGCAGTGAAACCCGCCTAGCGGGGGGCCAAGAGACCCAGTACTTC. Translated, it gives CASSETRLAGGQETQYF.

This clonotype occurred many times. This chain connects TRBV9 to TRBJ2-1; D tentatively fits TRBD1 or TRBD2 (6 bases each). The CDR3 sequence is 16 residues long. Germline V gene data show CDR1 as SGDLS and CDR2 as YYNGEE. Between the trimmed V and J ends, which lost 4 bases and 0 bases, there was a span of 14 bases. The chain's CDR3 is CASSIMRGVSYNEQFF. The CDR3 DNA is TGTGCCAGCAGCATAATGAGGGGGGTCTCCTACAATGAGCAGTTCTTC.

On this clonotype itself: Mismatch with germline at one junction end may stem from a read error. The chain uses TRBV19 and TRBJ1-2, with D perhaps TRBD1 (5 bases). The CDR3 length is 11 residues. Germline CDR1 is LNHDA and CDR2 is SQIVND (reference sequence). The CDR3 nucleotides are TGTGTCAGTAGTGGGGGACTTGGCTACACCTTC. Encoded protein: CVSSGGLGYTF.

Notes on this clonotype: A much larger clone differs by one base, so this may be a read error. The chain is built from TRBV7-2 and TRBJ2-3; 7 bases fit TRBD2. Germline CDR1 and CDR2: SGHTA and FQGNSA. CDR3 size: 17 residues. J lost 4 bases, V lost 5 bases, and 15 bases had no gene match. CDR3 DNA: TGTGCCAGCAGCCCGTTCGGGACTGTTACTAGCGCAGATACGCAGTATTTT. Translating gives CASSPFGTVTSADTQYF.

This clonotype was counted ten times or more. The chain carries TRBV5-1 and TRBJ2-5; no reliable D call. The V end lost 4 bases, the J end lost 4 bases, and 11 bases lay between the germline ends. The CDR3 has 13 amino acids. Germline values: CDR1 SGHRS, CDR2 YFSETQ. CDR3 protein: CASSKKGSETQYF. The CDR3 nucleotides are TGCGCCAGCAGCAAGAAGGGTTCAGAGACCCAGTACTTC.

This clonotype was seen repeatedly, ten times or more. A read error is possible here, since a much larger clone lies one base away. V gene TRBV5-1 combines with J gene TRBJ2-5; D is perhaps TRBD2 (7 bases). Per the germline V gene, CDR1 is SGHRS and CDR2 is YFSETQ. The CDR3 extends over 14 amino acids. With 0 bases removed from V and 13 bases from J, the gap between germline ends came to 19 bases. CDR3 nucleotide sequence: TGCGCCAGCAGCTTGGATGGGGGGGCCTCTTTTCCGTACTTC. Its translation: CASSLDGGASFPYF.

This clonotype was detected a few times. The CDR3 sequence is CSARQTFRSNQPQHF. The CDR3 nucleotides are TGCAGTGCTAGGCAGACCTTTAGAAGCAATCAGCCCCAGCATTTT. The J gene is TRBJ1-5, the V gene TRBV20-1; no clear D. V was clipped by 3 bases and J by 1 base, with 13 bases between them. Germline lookup yields CDR1 DFQATT and CDR2 SNEGSKA (reference sequence). The CDR3 loop spans 15 amino acids.

This clonotype has a count of ten or more. This chain joins TRBV20-1 and TRBJ2-1, with D possibly TRBD2 on 6 matching bases. The ends were cut back, 3 bases at V and 6 bases at J, with 12 bases in the middle. The CDR3 totals 13 residues. Germline CDR1 DFQATT, CDR2 SNEGSKA (reference sequence). The DNA for the CDR3 is TGCAGTGCTAGTGGGGGGAGGAGCAATGAGCAGTTCTTC. Residues: CSASGGRSNEQFF.

The V gene is TRBV30, the J gene TRBJ2-4, with D unclear. CDR1 is GTSNPN, CDR2 SVGIG, per germline (reference sequence). The V end lost 4 bases, the J end lost 8 bases, and 9 bases lay between the germline ends. The CDR3 is 11 residues long. CDR3 protein: CAWTGQDIQYF. Here the CDR3 DNA reads TGTGCCTGGACAGGCCAGGACATTCAGTACTTC.

This clonotype was detected only a few times. The chain employs TRBV5-1 and TRBJ2-5; 8 positions agree with TRBD1. V gave up 0 bases and J gave up 3 bases; unmatched junction bases: 7. Per the germline V gene, CDR1 is SGHRS and CDR2 is YFSETQ. This CDR3 spans 16 amino acids. CDR3 sequence reads: CASSLGDRTSEETQYF. Written as DNA, the CDR3 is TGCGCCAGCAGCTTGGGGGACAGGACCAGTGAAGAGACCCAGTACTTC.

The sample holds many counts of this clonotype. The V and J genes are TRBV20-1 and TRBJ2-5; 7 bases fit TRBD1. After removal of 5 bases from V and 1 base from J, the junction contained 10 bases not matched to a gene. Germline V gene data show CDR1 as DFQATT and CDR2 as SNEGSKA (reference sequence). The CDR3 runs to 15 residues. CDR3 sequence (DNA): TGCAGTGCTCGTCGACAGGGAGTTAGCCAAGAGACCCAGTACTTC. The encoded protein is CSARRQGVSQETQYF.

This clonotype was counted ten times or more. The chain couples TRBV29-1 to TRBJ1-2; D remains unclear. V was trimmed by 4 bases and J by 5 bases, leaving 14 bases between them. Germline V gene lookup returns CDR1 SQVTM and CDR2 ANQGSEA. The CDR3 contains 13 residues. CDR3 DNA sequence: TGCAGCGTTGTCCCACTCGCGTTTTATGGCTACACCTTC. Protein: CSVVPLAFYGYTF.

This chain connects TRBV20-1 to TRBJ2-7; 8 positions match TRBD2. CDR3 length equals 13 residues. V lost 1 base and J lost 4; bases outside the gene matches: 3. Germline values: CDR1 DFQATT, CDR2 SNEGSKA (reference sequence). The CDR3 coding sequence is TGCAGTGCTAGAGGGGGACTAGGTTACGAGCAGTACTTC. Translating gives CSARGGLGYEQYF.

The chain joins TRBV5-1 to TRBJ2-5; D gene unclear. The CDR3 totals 15 residues. The germline CDR1 and CDR2 sequences are SGHRS and YFSETQ. The V gene lost 0 bases and the J gene lost 2 bases, with 11 bases spanning the gap. The DNA for the CDR3 is TGCGCCAGCAGCTTGGAACGGGTCGGGCAAGAGACCCAGTACTTC. This translates into CASSLERVGQETQYF.

There are many counts of this clonotype. The V and J genes are TRBV7-3 and TRBJ2-1, with a possible D match to TRBD2 (5 bases). Trimming cost V 0 bases and J 9 bases, with 9 bases left between them. CDR1 and CDR2 (germline): SGHTA, FQGTGA. The CDR3 has 13 amino acids. DNA of the CDR3: TGTGCCAGCAGCTTAACGCTAGCTACTGAGCAGTTCTTC. This gives the protein CASSLTLATEQFF.

This chain connects TRBV12-3 or TRBV12-4 to TRBJ1-5; 11 bases align to TRBD1. V lost 7 bases, J lost 6 bases, and 8 bases stayed unmatched. This CDR3 comprises 15 residues. CDR3 nucleotides: TGTGCCAGCACCCAGGACAGGGGGCTGGGTCAGCCCCAGCATTTT. It codes for CASTQDRGLGQPQHF.

In its sample, this clonotype was seen a few times. It may be a read error: a sequence one base away is much more abundant. The CDR3 nucleotides are TGTGCCAGCAGCCGAGACCCAACAGAGACCCAGTTCTTC. Translation: CASSRDPTETQFF. The V call is TRBV7-2, the J call TRBJ2-1; D gene ambiguous. CDR3 size: 13 residues. V was trimmed by 5 bases and J by 13 bases, leaving 18 bases between them. Germline V gene data show CDR1 as SGHTA and CDR2 as FQGNSA.

This clonotype has just a few counts. The V call is TRBV20-1, the J call TRBJ1-3; TRBD1 matches 8 bases. The germline CDR1 and CDR2 sequences are DFQATT and SNEGSKA (reference sequence). The CDR3 is made up of 16 amino acids. Trimming at V came to 3 bases and at J to 3 bases, leaving 10 bases not matched to a gene. CDR3 protein: CSARGRTGRDGNTIYF. CDR3 DNA: TGCAGTGCTAGGGGGAGGACAGGGAGGGATGGAAACACCATATATTTT.